One and the same sample provided the 11 T cell receptor beta chains below, sequenced in a study of Ad26.COV2.S vaccination and SARS-CoV-2 variants. Here immunoSEQ multiplex PCR was the method, and the copy in TCRdb shows in-frame clones only, minus some. The data hold a few hundred thousand clones, with 80% to 90% observed a single time. Specified treatment: roughly 18 received Ad26.COV2.S at low or high dose, single or two shots; 5 received placebo; per-sample allocation not given. Following the first vaccine or placebo injection, samples were taken on day 63. Sequenced material: peripheral blood, taken in a trial of Ad26.COV2.S vaccine versus placebo. These receptors came from a person between 18 and 59 years old who received the Ad26.COV2.S COVID-19 vaccine or a placebo.

The chain recombines TRBV11-1 with TRBJ1-2; tentatively, D is TRBD1 (6 bases). CDR3 length equals 14 residues. Germline lookup yields CDR1 SGHAT and CDR2 FQDESV (reference sequence). V lost 1 base to trimming and J lost 4 bases, with 10 bases between them. The CDR3 loop is CASSLVGGGYGYTF. The CDR3 DNA reads TGTGCCAGCAGCTTAGTCGGGGGCGGCTATGGCTACACCTTC.

In DNA form, the CDR3 reads TGTGCCAGCAGCTCCACAGGGGGCTATGGCTACACCTTC. Its protein product is CASSSTGGYGYTF. V usage is TRBV7-3 and J usage is TRBJ1-2; 8 bases agree with TRBD1. After removal of 4 bases from V and 4 bases from J, the junction contained 2 bases not matched to a gene. This CDR3 comprises 13 residues. Per germline, CDR1 SGHTA and CDR2 FQGTGA. The full variable domain, with the rest looked up from reference TRBV7-3 and TRBJ1-2, is GAGVSQTPSNKVTEKGKYVELRCDPISGHTALYWYRQSLGQGPEFLIYFQGTGAADDSGLPNDRFFAVRPEGSVSTLKIQRTERGDSAVYLCASSSTGGYGYTFGSGTRLTVV.

This rearrangement joins TRBV7-9 to TRBJ1-1; D gene unclear. The CDR3 has 14 amino acids. Germline assignment: CDR1 SEHNR and CDR2 FQNEAQ (reference sequence). With 5 bases removed from V and 0 bases from J, the gap between germline ends came to 10 bases. The DNA of the CDR3 is TGTGCCAGCAGCCCCTTTAGCATGAACACTGAAGCTTTCTTT. Protein: CASSPFSMNTEAFF.

The rearrangement links TRBV10-3 to TRBJ1-1; D is perhaps TRBD1 (6 bases). V was pared by 11 bases and J by 5 bases, with 15 bases between. The germline V gene encodes CDR1 ENHRY and CDR2 SYGVKD. This CDR3 is 12 amino acids long. CDR3 coding DNA: TGTGCCGAGGGGGAGGGAGTAACTGAAGCTTTCTTT. Residues: CAEGEGVTEAFF.

The rearrangement links TRBV4-1 to TRBJ1-4; D is ambiguous. Germline CDR1 MGHRA, CDR2 YSYEKL. The CDR3 length is 15 residues. The V end lost 0 bases, the J end lost 0 bases, and 5 bases lay between the germline ends. CDR3 residues: CASSQEDATNEKLFF. The CDR3 nucleotides read TGCGCCAGCAGCCAAGAAGATGCAACTAATGAAAAACTGTTTTTT.

This rearrangement joins TRBV9 to TRBJ2-1, with 8 nucleotides matching TRBD2. Germline CDR1 reads SGDLS; CDR2 reads YYNGEE. There are 15 residues in the CDR3. Trimming cost V 0 bases and J 6 bases; bases outside gene matches: 5. The CDR3 here is CASSVGGSGANEQFF. As DNA, the CDR3 is TGTGCCAGCAGCGTAGGGGGTAGCGGGGCCAATGAGCAGTTCTTC.

This clone was detected only once. V is TRBV24-1 and J is TRBJ2-7; unclear D gene. The CDR3 length is 15 residues. The V end was cut by 4 bases, the J end by 3 bases, with 15 bases between. Germline-derived CDR1 and CDR2 are KGHDR and SFDVKD. CDR3 nucleotide sequence: TGTGCCACCAGTGACTCCCGTAGGTCCGACTACGAGCAGTACTTC. This encodes CATSDSRRSDYEQYF.

The chain couples TRBV6-6 to TRBJ1-5; no definite D call. The CDR3 is 14 residues long. V lost 5 bases, J lost 0 bases, and 8 bases lay in between. Germline V gene data show CDR1 as MNHNY and CDR2 as SVGAGI (reference sequence). The CDR3 nucleotides are TGTGCCAGCAGTACCAAATATAGCAATCAGCCCCAGCATTTT. Amino acids: CASSTKYSNQPQHF.

This clone appeared once. J is TRBJ1-1 and V is TRBV11-2; no clear D gene. Trimming removed 5 bases from V and 8 bases from J, with 18 bases in between. Germline V gene lookup returns CDR1 SGHAT and CDR2 FQNNGV. This CDR3 comprises 14 residues. DNA of the CDR3: TGTGCCAGCAGCGCGACCCTTGCGAGAGGGGAAGCTTTCTTT. This gives the protein CASSATLARGEAFF.

The chain combines TRBV27 with TRBJ1-2; a possible D gene is TRBD1 (6 bases). CDR1 MNHEY and CDR2 SMNVEV come from the germline V gene (reference sequence). The CDR3 is 13 residues long. V lost 6 bases to trimming and J lost 7 bases, with 15 bases between them. The CDR3 DNA follows: TGTGCCAGCAGAACTACAGGGTCTGGTGGCTACACCTTC. Protein product: CASRTTGSGGYTF.

The chain couples TRBV5-1 to TRBJ2-1, with D perhaps TRBD1 (5 bases). Germline V gives CDR1 SGHRS, CDR2 YFSETQ. The CDR3 extends over 16 amino acids. Deletions cut 0 bases from V and 2 bases from J, with 12 bases between. CDR3 nucleotide sequence: TGCGCCAGCAGCTTGGGTTTGTCAGGGCCCTACAATGAGCAGTTCTTC. Protein: CASSLGLSGPYNEQFF.